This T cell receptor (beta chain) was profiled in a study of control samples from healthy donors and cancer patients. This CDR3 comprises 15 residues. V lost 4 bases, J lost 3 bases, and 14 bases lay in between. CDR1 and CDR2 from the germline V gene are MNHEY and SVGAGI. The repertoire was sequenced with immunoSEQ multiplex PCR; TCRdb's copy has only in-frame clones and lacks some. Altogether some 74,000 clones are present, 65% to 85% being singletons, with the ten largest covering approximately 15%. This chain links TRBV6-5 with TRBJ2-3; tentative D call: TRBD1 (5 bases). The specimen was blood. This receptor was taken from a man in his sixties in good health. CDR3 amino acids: CASSSLGQGTDTQYF. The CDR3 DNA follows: TGTGCCAGCAGTTCCCTCGGGCAGGGAACAGATACGCAGTATTTT.